Below, 19 T cell receptor beta chains from the same sample are listed, as sequenced in a study of identical twins. MiXCR was run by TCRdb on the 5' RACE reads, yielding one entry per CDR3 protein. The sample includes approximately 690,000 distinct CDR3 sequences, roughly 6% seen only once; the top ten take 1.5% to 2%. The sequencing input was naive T cells sorted from blood. The origin of the receptors is a man aged 18 to 29 in good health.

This clonotype has only a few counts. CDR3 loop: CATGPGQGYNEQFF. Written as DNA, the CDR3 is TGTGCCACCGGTCCGGGACAGGGGTACAATGAGCAGTTCTTC. The chain couples TRBV24-1 to TRBJ2-1; TRBD1 agrees at 10 bases. CDR1 and CDR2 from the germline V gene are KGHDR and SFDVKD. The junction had 5 bases not matched to a gene; V was cut back by 9 bases and J by 4 bases. The CDR3 consists of 14 residues.

In this sample, this clonotype turned up a few times. The chain has TRBV11-2 and TRBJ2-1; 8 positions match TRBD2. This CDR3 is 18 amino acids long. The trim removed 4 bases at V and 6 bases at J, leaving 17 bases unmatched. Germline V gene data show CDR1 as SGHAT and CDR2 as FQNNGV. CDR3 DNA: TGTGCCAGCAGCTCAATTTCGCGGGAGGTCGAGCGCGGCAATGAGCAGTTCTTC. The encoded protein is CASSSISREVERGNEQFF.

This clonotype was counted only a few times. V and J are TRBV4-1 and TRBJ1-2, with D tentatively TRBD1 (6 bases). The CDR3 has 15 residues. CDR1 is MGHRA, CDR2 YSYEKL, per germline. Trimming stripped 1 base from V and 7 bases from J, with 16 bases between. DNA of the CDR3: TGCGCCAGCAGCCAAGTAGGGGGGACAAGCGGTGGCTACACCTTC. This encodes CASSQVGGTSGGYTF.

The chain combines TRBV20-1 with TRBJ1-2, with 7 bases identical to TRBD1. Trimming at V came to 6 bases and at J to 3 bases, leaving 7 bases not matched to a gene. Germline CDR1 DFQATT, CDR2 SNEGSKA (reference sequence). The CDR3 is 13 residues long. The CDR3 loop is CSAPTGSDYGYTF. The CDR3 DNA reads as TGCAGTGCCCCGACAGGGTCTGACTATGGCTACACCTTC.

This clonotype was seen only a few times. This chain links TRBV4-3 with TRBJ2-1; D possibly corresponds to TRBD2 (6 bases). The germline V and J ends were trimmed by 0 bases and 4 bases, with 10 bases remaining between them. The CDR3 contains 15 residues. From germline, CDR1 is LGHNA and CDR2 YSLEER. CDR3 amino acids: CASSQDSGLYNEQFF. CDR3 nucleotide sequence: TGCGCCAGCAGCCAAGATAGCGGACTTTACAATGAGCAGTTCTTC.

Remarks on this clonotype: This may be a read error: a much more frequent sequence differs by one nucleotide. V and J are TRBV25-1 and TRBJ2-1; TRBD1 matches at 8 bases. Germline loops: CDR1 MGHDK, CDR2 SYGVNS. CDR3 length: 13 amino acids. CDR3 sequence reads: CASSRTGNNERFF. The CDR3, as DNA: TGTGCCAGCAGCAGGACAGGGAACAATGAGCGGTTCTTC.

This chain uses TRBV7-2 with TRBJ2-5, with 8 bases identical to TRBD2. The CDR3 runs to 16 residues. Germline V CDR1 and CDR2: SGHTA, FQGNSA. The junction had 11 bases not matched to a gene; V was cut back by 4 bases and J by 4 bases. CDR3 nucleotide sequence: TGTGCCAGCAGCTCCCGGGGGAGCGGGAGACGAGAGACCCAGTACTTC. It yields the protein CASSSRGSGRRETQYF.

The chain is built from TRBV20-1 and TRBJ1-1; a possible D gene is TRBD1 (5 bases). The V gene lost 3 bases and the J gene lost 6 bases, with 14 bases spanning the gap. Germline CDR1 and CDR2: DFQATT and SNEGSKA (reference sequence). The CDR3 covers 13 residues. As DNA, the CDR3 is TGCAGTGCTAGTAGTCTCGTGACAGCTGAAGCTTTCTTT. This gives the protein CSASSLVTAEAFF.

The chain uses TRBV5-1 and TRBJ2-1; TRBD2 matches at 10 bases. This CDR3 has 18 residues. Per germline, CDR1 SGHRS and CDR2 YFSETQ. The V and J ends lost 0 bases and 8 bases, in that order; junction bases with no gene match: 14. Here the CDR3 reads CASSLAELAGASSHEQFF. The CDR3 DNA reads as TGCGCCAGCAGCTTGGCCGAGCTAGCGGGAGCGTCCTCCCATGAGCAGTTCTTC. Together with reference TRBV5-1 and TRBJ2-1, the CDR3 gives the full variable domain: KAGVTQTPRYLIKTRGQQVTLSCSPISGHRSVSWYQQTPGQGLQFLFEYFSETQRNKGNFPGRFSGRQFSNSRSEMNVSTLELGDSALYLCASSLAELAGASSHEQFFGPGTRLTVL.

The chain employs TRBV15 and TRBJ1-4, with D maybe TRBD1 (5 bases). The CDR3 covers 18 residues. Trimming removed 0 bases at V and 8 bases at J, with 22 bases between. CDR1 LNHNV and CDR2 YYDKDF come from the germline V gene (reference sequence). CDR3 nucleotide sequence: TGTGCCACCAGCAGAGAAAATACCGGGACTCCGGGGCAGGAAAAACTGTTTTTT. This codes for CATSRENTGTPGQEKLFF. Full variable domain (remainder filled in from reference TRBV15 and TRBJ1-4): DAMVIQNPRYQVTQFGKPVTLSCSQTLNHNVMYWYQQKSSQAPKLLFHYYDKDFNNEADTPDNFQSRRPNTSFCFLDIRSPGLGDTAMYLCATSRENTGTPGQEKLFFGSGTQLSVL.

This clonotype was seen a few times. The V gene is TRBV6-1, the J gene TRBJ1-1, with D unclear. In germline, CDR1 is MNHNS, CDR2 SASEGT. The CDR3 extends over 14 amino acids. V lost 2 bases, J lost 0 bases, and 7 bases lay in between. The CDR3 protein is CASSEKGMNTEAFF. The CDR3 DNA follows: TGTGCCAGCAGTGAAAAGGGCATGAACACTGAAGCTTTCTTT.

V gene TRBV5-1 combines with J gene TRBJ2-5; 7 nucleotides align to TRBD1. J was trimmed by 5 bases and V by 2 bases; bases with no gene match: 6. Looked up from germline, CDR1 is SGHRS and CDR2 is YFSETQ. This CDR3 spans 14 amino acids. This chain's CDR3 is CASSFQGVEETQYF. CDR3 in DNA: TGCGCCAGCAGCTTCCAGGGGGTGGAGGAGACCCAGTACTTC.

The table lists this clonotype with a few counts. This CDR3 reads CASSLAGGNNQPQHF. CDR3 DNA sequence: TGTGCCAGCAGTTTAGCAGGGGGGAATAATCAGCCCCAGCATTTT. The gene calls are TRBV12-3 or TRBV12-4 and TRBJ1-5; the D gene is possibly TRBD1 (6 bases). The CDR3 runs 15 residues. V shed 0 bases and J shed 4 bases, with 10 bases lying between them.

The V and J genes are TRBV7-2 and TRBJ2-5; D is unresolved. Trimming removed 7 bases from V and 0 bases from J, with 9 bases in between. Germline CDR1 is SGHTA and CDR2 is FQGNSA. The CDR3 consists of 13 residues. The CDR3 spells CASTGHNQETQYF. The CDR3 DNA follows: TGTGCCAGCACCGGGCATAACCAAGAGACCCAGTACTTC.

Only a few counts were recorded for this clonotype. The chain links TRBV5-6 to TRBJ2-5; weak D call: TRBD1 (6 bases). Germline V gene sequence: CDR1 SGHDT, CDR2 YYEEEE. V shed 4 bases and J shed 5 bases, with 15 bases lying between them. The CDR3 runs 14 residues. The CDR3 nucleotides read TGTGCCAGCAGCGGGACACCTCCGGGCGAGACCCAGTACTTC. Protein: CASSGTPPGETQYF.

This clonotype turned up a few times. This chain links TRBV18 with TRBJ2-4; tentatively, D is TRBD1 (5 bases). V was pared by 2 bases and J by 1 base, with 9 bases between. The germline V gene has CDR1 KGHSH and CDR2 LQKENI. The CDR3 is 15 residues long. The CDR3 region is CASSPDSGAKNIQYF. CDR3 coding DNA: TGTGCCAGCTCACCAGACAGTGGGGCCAAAAACATTCAGTACTTC.

This clonotype was observed at least ten times. The rearrangement uses TRBV12-3 or TRBV12-4 and TRBJ2-5; 8 nucleotides line up with TRBD2. The length of the CDR3 is 17 residues. V lost 6 bases, J lost 3 bases, and 15 bases stayed unmatched. CDR3 loop: CASRPELAGGRKETQYF. DNA of the CDR3: TGTGCCAGCAGACCCGAGCTAGCGGGCGGAAGAAAAGAGACCCAGTACTTC.

This clonotype turned up a few times. This rearrangement joins TRBV4-3 to TRBJ2-7; a weak D match, TRBD2 (5 bases). Between the trimmed V and J ends, which lost 1 base and 3 bases, there was a span of 10 bases. The germline V gene encodes CDR1 LGHNA and CDR2 YSLEER. The CDR3 has 14 residues. DNA for the CDR3: TGCGCCAGCAGCCAAGGAGCAGACTACTACGAGCAGTACTTC. The encoded protein is CASSQGADYYEQYF.

This clonotype was counted many times. The chain employs TRBV29-1 and TRBJ2-1; maybe TRBD2 (5 bases). Germline V gene lookup returns CDR1 SQVTM and CDR2 ANQGSEA. This CDR3 is 14 amino acids long. Trimming took off 3 bases at V and 6 bases at J, with 15 bases between the two ends. CDR3 bases: TGCAGCGTTGATAGGTCCCTTGGAGGCAATGAGCAGTTCTTC. It is translated as CSVDRSLGGNEQFF.